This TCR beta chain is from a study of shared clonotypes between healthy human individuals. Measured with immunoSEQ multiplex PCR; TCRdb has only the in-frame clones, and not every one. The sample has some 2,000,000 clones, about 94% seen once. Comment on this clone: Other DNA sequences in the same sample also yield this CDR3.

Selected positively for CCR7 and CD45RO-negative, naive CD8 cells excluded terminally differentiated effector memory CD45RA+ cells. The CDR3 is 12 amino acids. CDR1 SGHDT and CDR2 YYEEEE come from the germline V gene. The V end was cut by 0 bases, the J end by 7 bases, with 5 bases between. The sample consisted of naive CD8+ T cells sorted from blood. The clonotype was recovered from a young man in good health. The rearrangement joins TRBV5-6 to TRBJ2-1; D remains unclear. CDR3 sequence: CASSLAFNEQFF. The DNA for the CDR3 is TGTGCCAGCAGCTTGGCCTTTAATGAGCAGTTCTTC.